The rows below give T cell receptor beta chains drawn from one sample of a study of T cells in Graves' hyperthyroidism and ophthalmopathy. One entry per CDR3 protein results from TCRdb running MiXCR on the multiplex PCR reads. The data contain under 550,000 distinct CDR3 sequences, roughly 13% of them singletons. The sample taken for sequencing was blood. Receptors were obtained from a woman aged 18 to 35 with Graves' hyperthyroidism. Both conserved end residues are part of each CDR3. D genes are given only for firm matches. Clone sizes are given selectively: once, few, many, or a class where the clone is expanded.

cdr3_nt | cdr3_aa | j_call | d_call | clone_size | v_call
TGTGCCATCAGTTATCAGGACAGTTCTAATTCACCCCTCCACTTT | CAISYQDSSNSPLHF | TRBJ1-6 | NA | NA | TRBV10-3
TGTGCCAGCAGTTTCCCAGGCTACGAGCAGTACTTC | CASSFPGYEQYF | TRBJ2-7 | NA | many | TRBV12-3/TRBV12-4
TGTGCCACCCTCGGTGGACACCCCTACGAGCAGTACTTC | CATLGGHPYEQYF | TRBJ2-7 | NA | few | TRBV2
TGTGCCTGGAAGTTTCCGGGAGGATACAATGAGCAGTTCTTC | CAWKFPGGYNEQFF | TRBJ2-1 | TRBD2 | many | TRBV30
TGCAGTGCTAGAGATTTACAGCTGAACACTGAAGCTTTCTTT | CSARDLQLNTEAFF | TRBJ1-1 | NA | many | TRBV20-1
TGCGCCAGCAGCCTTTCTAGCAGAACGAACACCGGGGAGCTGTTTTTT | CASSLSSRTNTGELFF | TRBJ2-2 | NA | many | TRBV5-1
TGTGCGGGAGGCTTGGAGACCGGGGAGCTGTTTTTT | CAGGLETGELFF | TRBJ2-2 | NA | many | TRBV18
TGTGCCAGCAGTTTGACAGGGATCGACACTGAAGCTTTCTTT | CASSLTGIDTEAFF | TRBJ1-1 | TRBD1 | many | TRBV6-1
TGTGCCAGCAGTGACCTCTTGACGGGTGAAGAGACCCAGTACTTC | CASSDLLTGEETQYF | TRBJ2-5 | NA | many | TRBV25-1
TGTGCCAGCAGCCTCGGACAGGGCCTCGAGCAGTACTTC | CASSLGQGLEQYF | TRBJ2-7 | TRBD1 | many | TRBV11-2
TGCAGCGTTCCTCCTAGCGGGAGCTCCTACAATGAGCAGTTCTTC | CSVPPSGSSYNEQFF | TRBJ2-1 | TRBD2 | many | TRBV29-1
TGTGCCAGTATTTCCGGGCCCTCCTACGAGCAGTACTTC | CASISGPSYEQYF | TRBJ2-7 | NA | NA | TRBV30
TGTGCCAGCAGTTCCCCCGGACAGGGGGCGAGCTACAATGAGCAGTTCTTC | CASSSPGQGASYNEQFF | TRBJ2-1 | TRBD1 | NA | TRBV28
TGTGCCATCAGTGAAATACAGGGCCACTCAGCTTTCTTT | CAISEIQGHSAFF | TRBJ1-1 | NA | many | TRBV10-3
TGTGCCAGCAGCTTAGAGGGAGCCAGGGAAAAACTGTTTTTT | CASSLEGAREKLFF | TRBJ1-4 | NA | many | TRBV7-9
TGTGCCAGCAGTTTACGGCTAGCGGGAGGGGAAGATACGCAGTATTTT | CASSLRLAGGEDTQYF | TRBJ2-3 | TRBD2 | NA | TRBV27
TGTGCCAGCAGGGACAGGGACAACTATGGCTACACCTTC | CASRDRDNYGYTF | TRBJ1-2 | TRBD1 | many | TRBV2
TGTGCCGGCAGCCCGAAGGGGGGACAGGTCCCAAACACTGAAGCTTTCTTT | CAGSPKGGQVPNTEAFF | TRBJ1-1 | TRBD1 | NA | TRBV12-3/TRBV12-4
TGTGCCAGCAGTTACTTAGGGCCCCAGGGCTACACCTTC | CASSYLGPQGYTF | TRBJ1-2 | NA | NA | TRBV28
TGTGCCAGCAACCTAGCGGGGCCATTCGATGAGCAGTTCTTC | CASNLAGPFDEQFF | TRBJ2-1 | TRBD2 | many | TRBV28
TGTGCCAGCAGTTACGGCCGAAATAAAGAGACCCAGTACTTC | CASSYGRNKETQYF | TRBJ2-5 | NA | NA | TRBV6-6
TGCGCCAGCGGGGGCGAGGACTACGAGCAGTACTTC | CASGGEDYEQYF | TRBJ2-7 | NA | few | TRBV5-1
TGTGCCAGCTCGCGGGTCTGGAACACTGAAGCTTTCTTT | CASSRVWNTEAFF | TRBJ1-1 | NA | many | TRBV6-1
TGTGCCAGCAGTTTATGGGGCAGCTCCTACGGGCAGTACTTC | CASSLWGSSYGQYF | TRBJ2-7 | NA | NA | TRBV27
TGCGCCAGCAGCCCCGGGACTCCCACCTACAATGAGCGGTTCTTC | CASSPGTPTYNERFF | TRBJ2-1 | NA | NA | TRBV10-1
TGTGCCAGCAGCCTCTTACGATCCCCTTCGGGGGGTAGCAATCAGCCCCAGCATTTT | CASSLLRSPSGGSNQPQHF | TRBJ1-5 | NA | NA | TRBV28
TGTGCCAGCAGTCATCGCAGGATGGGGTGGACTAACTATGGCTACACCTTC | CASSHRRMGWTNYGYTF | TRBJ1-2 | NA | NA | TRBV28
TGTTTCTTGAGCCCACAGGGGGTGCGCGCTGAAGCTTTCTTT | CFLSPQGVRAEAFF | TRBJ1-1 | TRBD1 | many | TRBV6-1
TGTGCCAGCAGCTTAGGCGGGGACACCGAGCAGTACTTC | CASSLGGDTEQYF | TRBJ2-7 | NA | many | TRBV7-3
TGTGCCAGCAGCCTCAAGAGGCTTAGGGACTCTGGAAACACCATATATTTT | CASSLKRLRDSGNTIYF | TRBJ1-3 | NA | few | TRBV3-1
TGTGCCAGTAGTATTTTAGCCGGACAGGCGGAAGCTTTCTTT | CASSILAGQAEAFF | TRBJ1-1 | TRBD1 | few | TRBV19
TGTGCCAGCAGTTTAGGGGCTATTATAAATGAGCAGTTCTTC | CASSLGAIINEQFF | TRBJ2-1 | NA | NA | TRBV27
TGTGCCAGCAGTGAAGGACAGCAGTATGGCTACACCTTC | CASSEGQQYGYTF | TRBJ1-2 | NA | many | TRBV12-3/TRBV12-4
TGTGCCAGTAGTCCCAAACGGCGGATGACACTACGAGATTTTGAGCAGTACTTC | CASSPKRRMTLRDFEQYF | TRBJ2-7 | NA | NA | TRBV19
TGTGCCAGCAGCCGAGTTGGTGTCGGACTAGCGGGAGGGCCCAACGAGCAGTACTTC | CASSRVGVGLAGGPNEQYF | TRBJ2-7 | TRBD2 | NA | TRBV13
TGTGCCAGCAGCTTAGGCCTGATGGGAGCGGGTTACGAGCAGTACTTC | CASSLGLMGAGYEQYF | TRBJ2-7 | NA | many | TRBV13
TGTGCCAGCAGCTGGGACGCTGGGTCCGCTAATGAAAAACTGTTTTTT | CASSWDAGSANEKLFF | TRBJ1-4 | NA | NA | TRBV5-4